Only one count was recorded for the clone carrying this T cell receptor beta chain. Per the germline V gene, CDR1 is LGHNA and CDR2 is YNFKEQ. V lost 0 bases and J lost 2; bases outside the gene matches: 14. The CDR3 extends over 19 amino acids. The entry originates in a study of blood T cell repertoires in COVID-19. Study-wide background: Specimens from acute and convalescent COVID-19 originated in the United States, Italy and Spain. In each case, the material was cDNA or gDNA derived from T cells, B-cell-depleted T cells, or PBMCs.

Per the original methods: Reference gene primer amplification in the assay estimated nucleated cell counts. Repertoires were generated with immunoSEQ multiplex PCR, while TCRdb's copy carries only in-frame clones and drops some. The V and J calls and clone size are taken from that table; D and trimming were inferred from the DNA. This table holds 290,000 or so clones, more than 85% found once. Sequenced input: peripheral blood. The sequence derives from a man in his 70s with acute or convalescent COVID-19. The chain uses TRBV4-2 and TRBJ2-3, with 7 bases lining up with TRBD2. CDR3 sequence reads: CASSQDLRRLAGDTDTQYF. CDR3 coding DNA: TGTGCCAGCAGCCAAGATCTTCGCCGTTTGGCGGGGGACACAGATACGCAGTATTTT.